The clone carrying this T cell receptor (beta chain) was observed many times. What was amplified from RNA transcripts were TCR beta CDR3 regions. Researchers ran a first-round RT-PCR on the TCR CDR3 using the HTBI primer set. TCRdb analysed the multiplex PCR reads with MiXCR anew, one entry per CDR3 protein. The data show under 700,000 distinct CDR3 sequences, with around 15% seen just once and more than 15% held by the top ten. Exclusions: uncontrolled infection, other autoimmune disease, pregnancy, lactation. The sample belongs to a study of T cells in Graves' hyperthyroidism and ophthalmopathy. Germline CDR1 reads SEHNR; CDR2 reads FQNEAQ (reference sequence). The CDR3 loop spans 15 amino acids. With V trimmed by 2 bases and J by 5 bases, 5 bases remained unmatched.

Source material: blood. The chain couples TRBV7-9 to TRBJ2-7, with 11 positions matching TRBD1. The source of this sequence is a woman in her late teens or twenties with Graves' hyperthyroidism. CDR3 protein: CASSLRTGGYHEQYF. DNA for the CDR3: TGTGCCAGCAGCTTACGGACAGGGGGCTACCACGAGCAGTACTTC.